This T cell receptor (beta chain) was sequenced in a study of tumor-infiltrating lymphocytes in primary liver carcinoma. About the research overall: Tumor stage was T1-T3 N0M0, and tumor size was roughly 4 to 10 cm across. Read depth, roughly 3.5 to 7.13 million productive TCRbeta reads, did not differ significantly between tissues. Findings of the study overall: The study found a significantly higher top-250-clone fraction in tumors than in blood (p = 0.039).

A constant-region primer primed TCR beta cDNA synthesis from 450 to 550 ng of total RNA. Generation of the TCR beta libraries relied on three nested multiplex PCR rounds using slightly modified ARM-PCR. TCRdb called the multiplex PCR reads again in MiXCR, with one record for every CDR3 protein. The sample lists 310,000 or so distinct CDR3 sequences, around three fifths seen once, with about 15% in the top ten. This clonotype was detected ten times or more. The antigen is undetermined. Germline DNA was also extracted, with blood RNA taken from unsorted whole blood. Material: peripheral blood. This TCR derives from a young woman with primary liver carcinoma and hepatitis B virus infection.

The CDR3: CSVESSGYEQYF. The CDR3, as DNA: TGCAGCGTTGAGTCTAGCGGGTACGAGCAGTACTTC. The chain recombines TRBV29-1 with TRBJ2-7, with 8 bases that match TRBD2. The CDR3 covers 12 residues. The junction had 2 bases not matched to a gene; V was cut back by 3 bases and J by 4 bases. From germline, CDR1 is SQVTM and CDR2 ANQGSEA.